Each of the 13 T cell receptor beta chains below was sequenced from the same sample in a study of T cell responses to AZD1222 COVID-19 vaccine. Method: immunoSEQ multiplex PCR; TCRdb's copy keeps in-frame clones and lacks some. The sample lists approximately 150,000 clones, around 91% occurring once. The material was peripheral blood, obtained on day 0 of AZD1222 vaccination. The receptors here all came from an adult in good health.

This sequence joins TRBV27 and TRBJ2-2; D is unclear. V gave up 0 bases and J gave up 7 bases, with 15 bases separating them. The CDR3 sequence is 16 residues long. The V gene's germline CDR1 is MNHEY and CDR2 SMNVEV (reference sequence). The CDR3 DNA sequence: TGTGCCAGCAGTTTATCGCCCCAGCCCCTTGGCGGGGAGCTGTTTTTT. Translating gives CASSLSPQPLGGELFF.

The chain links TRBV27 to TRBJ2-5; no reliable D call. The ends were cut back, 1 base at V and 5 bases at J, with 14 bases in the middle. This CDR3 is built from 15 residues. In germline, CDR1 is MNHEY, CDR2 SMNVEV (reference sequence). The CDR3 region has the DNA TGTGCCAGCAGTTTATACGGCACAAAGGGTGAGACCCAGTACTTC. Its protein product is CASSLYGTKGETQYF.

The rearrangement joins TRBV6-5 to TRBJ1-5, with D possibly matching TRBD1 (6 bases). The CDR3 loop spans 13 amino acids. The V end lost 6 bases, the J end lost 6 bases, and 12 bases lay between the germline ends. The germline gives CDR1 MNHEY, CDR2 SVGAGI. The CDR3 DNA reads as TGTGCCAGCAGGACAGGAAGTGGTCAGCCCCAGCATTTT. It translates to CASRTGSGQPQHF.

V is TRBV6-5 and J is TRBJ1-5, with a possible D match to TRBD1 (5 bases). Germline V gene lookup returns CDR1 MNHEY and CDR2 SVGAGI. The CDR3 covers 15 residues. V lost 4 bases to trimming and J lost 3 bases, with 13 bases between them. This CDR3 reads CASSLGTGVNQPQHF. The CDR3 nucleotides read TGTGCCAGCAGTTTAGGGACCGGGGTCAATCAGCCCCAGCATTTT.

The chain employs TRBV7-3 and TRBJ2-7, with D perhaps TRBD2 (6 bases). Germline lookup yields CDR1 SGHTA and CDR2 FQGTGA. CDR3 length: 15 residues. V was trimmed by 0 bases and J by 5 bases, leaving 14 bases between them. The CDR3 DNA reads as TGTGCCAGCAGCTTAACGGGACTCACAGGCGACGAGCAGTACTTC. Amino acids: CASSLTGLTGDEQYF.

The V call is TRBV28, the J call TRBJ2-5; no clear D. Germline V gene lookup returns CDR1 MDHEN and CDR2 SYDVKM. The V end lost 7 bases, the J end lost 3 bases, and 12 bases lay between the germline ends. The CDR3 loop spans 13 amino acids. The CDR3 here is CASTSNIKETQYF. CDR3 DNA: TGTGCCAGCACCTCGAACATTAAAGAGACCCAGTACTTC.

The V call is TRBV6-6, the J call TRBJ1-2; D remains unclear. V was pared by 0 bases and J by 8 bases, with 10 bases between. The CDR3 contains 13 residues. Germline values: CDR1 MNHNY, CDR2 SVGAGI (reference sequence). The CDR3 region is CASSYSPPEGYTF. Written as DNA, the CDR3 is TGTGCCAGCAGTTACTCCCCCCCCGAGGGCTACACCTTC.

This clone was detected a few times. The genes are TRBV28 and TRBJ1-6, with 8 bases aligning to TRBD1. CDR3 length equals 14 residues. CDR1 and CDR2 (germline): MDHEN, SYDVKM. J gave up 10 bases and V 6 bases, and 8 bases lay outside the gene matches. This CDR3 reads CASRARTGRSPLHF. CDR3 DNA sequence: TGTGCCAGCAGGGCCCGGACAGGGCGATCACCCCTCCACTTT.

The chain carries TRBV5-5 and TRBJ2-7; TRBD2 agrees at 9 bases. V gave up 4 bases and J gave up 3 bases; unmatched junction bases: 11. There are 16 residues in the CDR3. Germline V gives CDR1 SGHKS, CDR2 YYEKEE (reference sequence). CDR3 nucleotide sequence: TGTGCCAGCAGCGGAGCCGGGACTAGCATTGACTACGAGCAGTACTTC. Amino acids: CASSGAGTSIDYEQYF.

This chain connects TRBV10-3 to TRBJ1-6; 8 positions match TRBD1. J gave up 7 bases and V 3 bases, and 5 bases lay outside the gene matches. This CDR3 region has 15 residues. Germline-derived CDR1 and CDR2 are ENHRY and SYGVKD. CDR3 coding DNA: TGTGCCATCAGTGAATGGGACAGGAAGAATTCACCCCTCCACTTT. Its protein product is CAISEWDRKNSPLHF.

This rearrangement joins TRBV10-1 to TRBJ2-3; 10 bases map to TRBD2. The CDR3 spans 16 residues. V shed 2 bases and J 10 bases; nucleotides not matched to a gene: 12. CDR1 WNHNN and CDR2 SYGVQD come from the germline V gene (reference sequence). This chain's CDR3 is CASSEPLAGAKGAQYF. The CDR3 region has the DNA TGCGCCAGCAGTGAGCCCCTAGCGGGAGCCAAAGGGGCGCAGTATTTT.

The chain recombines TRBV19 with TRBJ2-7; D is tentatively TRBD1 or TRBD2 (6 bases each). The germline gives CDR1 LNHDA, CDR2 SQIVND (reference sequence). There are 14 residues in the CDR3. The germline V and J ends were trimmed by 10 bases and 0 bases, with 16 bases remaining between them. The CDR3 DNA reads TGTGCCACGGGGGCTGGGGCCTCCTCCTACGAGCAGTACTTC. Residues: CATGAGASSYEQYF. Combining the CDR3 with reference TRBV19 and TRBJ2-7 gives the whole variable domain DGGITQSPKYLFRKEGQNVTLSCEQNLNHDAMYWYRQDPGQGLRLIYYSQIVNDFQKGDIAEGYSVSREKKESFPLTVTSAQKNPTAFYLCATGAGASSYEQYFGPGTRLTVT.

V and J are TRBV7-2 and TRBJ2-1; TRBD2 agrees at 15 bases. Germline CDR1 and CDR2: SGHTA and FQGNSA. The CDR3 contains 18 residues. The J segment lost 4 bases and the V segment lost 1 base, leaving 5 bases of the junction unmatched. The DNA of the CDR3 is TGTGCCAGCAGCTTAGAGGGGACTAGCGGGAGGTATTACAATGAGCAGTTCTTC. It translates to CASSLEGTSGRYYNEQFF. The full variable domain, rest sourced from reference TRBV7-2 and TRBJ2-1, is GAGVSQSPSNKVTEKGKDVELRCDPISGHTALYWYRQSLGQGLEFLIYFQGNSAPDKSGLPSDRFSAERTGGSVSTLTIQRTQQEDSAVYLCASSLEGTSGRYYNEQFFGPGTRLTVL.